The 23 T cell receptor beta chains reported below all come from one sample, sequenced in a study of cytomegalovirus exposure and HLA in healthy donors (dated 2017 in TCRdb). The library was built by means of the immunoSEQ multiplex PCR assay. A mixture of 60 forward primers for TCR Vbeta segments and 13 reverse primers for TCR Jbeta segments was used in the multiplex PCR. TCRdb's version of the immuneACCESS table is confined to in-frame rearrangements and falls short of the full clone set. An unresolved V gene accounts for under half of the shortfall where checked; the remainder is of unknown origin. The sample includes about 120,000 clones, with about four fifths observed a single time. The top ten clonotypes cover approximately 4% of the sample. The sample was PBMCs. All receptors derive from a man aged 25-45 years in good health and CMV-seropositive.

The CDR3 nucleotides are TGTGCCATCAGTGAGTCCCGGGGGATAAGGGAAGAAAAACTGTTTTTT. This sequence encodes CAISESRGIREEKLFF. The chain has TRBV10-3 and TRBJ1-4; D is possibly TRBD1 (5 bases). CDR3 length: 16 amino acids. Trimming cost V 0 bases and J 8 bases, with 16 bases left between them. Germline V gives CDR1 ENHRY, CDR2 SYGVKD.

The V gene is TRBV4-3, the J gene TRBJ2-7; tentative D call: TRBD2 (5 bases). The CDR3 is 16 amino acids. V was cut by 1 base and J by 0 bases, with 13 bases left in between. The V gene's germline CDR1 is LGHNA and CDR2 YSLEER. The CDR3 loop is CASSQGASGSSYEQYF. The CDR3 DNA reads TGCGCCAGCAGCCAAGGGGCGAGCGGAAGCTCCTACGAGCAGTACTTC.

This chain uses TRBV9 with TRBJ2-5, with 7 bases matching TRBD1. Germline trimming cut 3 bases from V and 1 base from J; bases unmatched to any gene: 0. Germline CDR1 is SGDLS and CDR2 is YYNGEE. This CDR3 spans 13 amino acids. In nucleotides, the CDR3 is TGTGCCAGCAGCGACAGGGGCCAAGAGACCCAGTACTTC. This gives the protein CASSDRGQETQYF.

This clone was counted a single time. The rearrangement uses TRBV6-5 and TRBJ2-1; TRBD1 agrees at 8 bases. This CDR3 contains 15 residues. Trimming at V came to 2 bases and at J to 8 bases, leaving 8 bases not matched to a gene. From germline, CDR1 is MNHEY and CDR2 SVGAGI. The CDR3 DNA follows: TGTGCCAGCAGTTACAGGGCAGGGGGCTCGGATGAGCAGTTCTTC. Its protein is CASSYRAGGSDEQFF.

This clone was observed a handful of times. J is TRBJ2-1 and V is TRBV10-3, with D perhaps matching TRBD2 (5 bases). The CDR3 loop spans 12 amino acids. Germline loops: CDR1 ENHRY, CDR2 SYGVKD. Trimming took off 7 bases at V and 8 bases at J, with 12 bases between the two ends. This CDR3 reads CAINSDGDEQFF. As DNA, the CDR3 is TGTGCCATCAATTCGGACGGGGATGAGCAGTTCTTC.

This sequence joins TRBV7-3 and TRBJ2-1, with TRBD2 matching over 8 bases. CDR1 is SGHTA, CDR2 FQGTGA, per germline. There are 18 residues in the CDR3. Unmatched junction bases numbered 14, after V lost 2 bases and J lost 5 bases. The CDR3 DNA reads TGTGCCAGCAGCTTACTCGGTTGGCGACTAGCGCACAACAATGAGCAGTTCTTC. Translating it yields CASSLLGWRLAHNNEQFF.

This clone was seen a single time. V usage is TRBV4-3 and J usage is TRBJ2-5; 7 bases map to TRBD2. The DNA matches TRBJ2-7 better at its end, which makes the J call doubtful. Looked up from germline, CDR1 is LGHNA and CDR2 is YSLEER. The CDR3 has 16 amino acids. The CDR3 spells CASSQEIAGGIYEQYF. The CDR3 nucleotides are TGCGCCAGCAGCCAAGAGATTGCCGGGGGGATCTACGAGCAGTACTTC.

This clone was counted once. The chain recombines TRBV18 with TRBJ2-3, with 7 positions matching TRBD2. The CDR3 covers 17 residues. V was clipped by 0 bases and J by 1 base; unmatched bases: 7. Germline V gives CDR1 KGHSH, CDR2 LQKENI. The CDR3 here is CASSPPGGGGRTDTQYF. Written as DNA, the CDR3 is TGTGCCAGCTCACCACCGGGCGGGGGAGGCCGCACAGATACGCAGTATTTT. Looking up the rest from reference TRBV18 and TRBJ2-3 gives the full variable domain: NAGVMQNPRHLVRRRGQEARLRCSPMKGHSHVYWYRQLPEEGLKFMVYLQKENIIDESGMPKERFSAEFPKEGPSILRIQQVVRGDSAAYFCASSPPGGGGRTDTQYFGPGTRLTVL.

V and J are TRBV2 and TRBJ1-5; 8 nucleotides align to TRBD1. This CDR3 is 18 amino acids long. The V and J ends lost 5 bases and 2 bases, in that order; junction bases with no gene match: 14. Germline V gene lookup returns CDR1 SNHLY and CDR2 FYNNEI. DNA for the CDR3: TGTGCCAGCAGTCACGTGGACAGGGACAGGTACGGCAATCAGCCCCAGCATTTT. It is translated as CASSHVDRDRYGNQPQHF.

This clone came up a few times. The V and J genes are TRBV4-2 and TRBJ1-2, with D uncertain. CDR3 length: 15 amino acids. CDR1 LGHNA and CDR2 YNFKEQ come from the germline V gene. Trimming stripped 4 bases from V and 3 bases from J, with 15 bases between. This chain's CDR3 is CASSRETVEYYGYTF. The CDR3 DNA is TGTGCCAGCAGCCGCGAGACGGTGGAGTACTATGGCTACACCTTC.

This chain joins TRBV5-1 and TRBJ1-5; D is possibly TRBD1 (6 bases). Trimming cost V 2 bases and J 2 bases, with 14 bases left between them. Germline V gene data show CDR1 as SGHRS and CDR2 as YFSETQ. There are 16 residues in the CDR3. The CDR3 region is CASSLRPGDGNQPQHF. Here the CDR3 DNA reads TGCGCCAGCAGCTTACGGCCAGGGGATGGCAATCAGCCCCAGCATTTT. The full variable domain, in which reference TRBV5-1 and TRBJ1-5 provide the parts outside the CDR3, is KAGVTQTPRYLIKTRGQQVTLSCSPISGHRSVSWYQQTPGQGLQFLFEYFSETQRNKGNFPGRFSGRQFSNSRSEMNVSTLELGDSALYLCASSLRPGDGNQPQHFGDGTRLSIL.

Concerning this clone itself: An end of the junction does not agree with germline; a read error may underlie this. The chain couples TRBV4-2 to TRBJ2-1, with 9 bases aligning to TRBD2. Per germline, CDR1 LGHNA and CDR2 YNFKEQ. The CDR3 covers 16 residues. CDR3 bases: TGTGCCAGCAGCCAAGATCTCGGGGCTAGCGGGATTCGTCGAATCTTC. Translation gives CASSQDLGASGIRRIF.

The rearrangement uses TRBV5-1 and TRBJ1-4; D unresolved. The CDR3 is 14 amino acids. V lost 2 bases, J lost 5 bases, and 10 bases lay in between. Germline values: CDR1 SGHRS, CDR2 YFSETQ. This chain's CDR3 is CASSLEVMNEKLFF. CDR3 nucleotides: TGCGCCAGCAGCTTAGAGGTGATGAATGAAAAACTGTTTTTT. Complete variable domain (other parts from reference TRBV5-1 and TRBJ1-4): KAGVTQTPRYLIKTRGQQVTLSCSPISGHRSVSWYQQTPGQGLQFLFEYFSETQRNKGNFPGRFSGRQFSNSRSEMNVSTLELGDSALYLCASSLEVMNEKLFFGSGTQLSVL.

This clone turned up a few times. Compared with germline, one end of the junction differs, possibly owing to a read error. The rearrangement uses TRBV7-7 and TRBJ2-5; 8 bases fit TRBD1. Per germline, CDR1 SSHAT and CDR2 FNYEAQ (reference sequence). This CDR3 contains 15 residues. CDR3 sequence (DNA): TGTGCTAGCAGCTCCCGGACAGGGAACCAAGAGACCCAGTACTTC. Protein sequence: CASSSRTGNQETQYF.

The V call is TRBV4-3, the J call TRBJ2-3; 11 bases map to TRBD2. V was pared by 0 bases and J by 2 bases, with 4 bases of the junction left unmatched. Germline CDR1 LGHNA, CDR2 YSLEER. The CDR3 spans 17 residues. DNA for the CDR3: TGCGCCAGCAGCCAAGACCGACTAGCGGGACACACAGATACGCAGTATTTT. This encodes CASSQDRLAGHTDTQYF.

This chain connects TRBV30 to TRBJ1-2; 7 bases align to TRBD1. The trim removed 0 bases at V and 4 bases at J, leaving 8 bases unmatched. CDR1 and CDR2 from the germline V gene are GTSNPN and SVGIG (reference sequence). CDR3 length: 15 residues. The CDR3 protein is CAWSVGPGTVYGYTF. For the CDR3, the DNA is TGTGCCTGGAGTGTAGGACCCGGGACAGTCTATGGCTACACCTTC. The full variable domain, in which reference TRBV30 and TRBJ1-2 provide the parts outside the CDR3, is SQTIHQWPATLVQPVGSPLSLECTVEGTSNPNLYWYRQAAGRGLQLLFYSVGIGQISSEVPQNLSASRPQDRQFILSSKKLLLSDSGFYLCAWSVGPGTVYGYTFGSGTRLTVV.

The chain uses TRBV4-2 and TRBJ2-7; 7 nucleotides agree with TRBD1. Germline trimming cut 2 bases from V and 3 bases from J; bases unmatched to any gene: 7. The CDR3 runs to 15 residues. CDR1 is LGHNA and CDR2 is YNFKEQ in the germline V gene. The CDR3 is CASSQTGTAFYEQYF. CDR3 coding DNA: TGTGCCAGCAGCCAAACCGGGACAGCCTTCTACGAGCAGTACTTC.

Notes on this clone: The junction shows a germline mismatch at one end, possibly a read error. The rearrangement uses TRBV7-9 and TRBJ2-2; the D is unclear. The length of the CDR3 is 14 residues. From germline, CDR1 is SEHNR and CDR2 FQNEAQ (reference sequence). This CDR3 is CSSSEQMNTGELFF. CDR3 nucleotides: TGTTCCAGCTCTGAGCAAATGAACACCGGGGAGCTGTTTTTT.

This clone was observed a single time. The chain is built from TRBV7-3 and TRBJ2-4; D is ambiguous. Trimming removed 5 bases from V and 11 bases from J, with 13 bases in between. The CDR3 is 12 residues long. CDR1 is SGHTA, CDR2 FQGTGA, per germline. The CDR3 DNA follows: TGTGCCAGCAGCCCATCAGTTGTCCTTCAGTACTTC. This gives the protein CASSPSVVLQYF.

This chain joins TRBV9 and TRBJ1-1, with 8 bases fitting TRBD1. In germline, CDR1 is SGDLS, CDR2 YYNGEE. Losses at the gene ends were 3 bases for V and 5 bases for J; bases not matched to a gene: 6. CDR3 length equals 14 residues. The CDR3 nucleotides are TGTGCCAGCAGCGGGTGGACAGGGTCGACTGAAGCTTTCTTT. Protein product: CASSGWTGSTEAFF. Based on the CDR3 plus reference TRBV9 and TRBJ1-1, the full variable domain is DSGVTQTPKHLITATGQRVTLRCSPRSGDLSVYWYQQSLDQGLQFLIQYYNGEERAKGNILERFSAQQFPDLHSELNLSSLELGDSALYFCASSGWTGSTEAFFGQGTRLTVV.

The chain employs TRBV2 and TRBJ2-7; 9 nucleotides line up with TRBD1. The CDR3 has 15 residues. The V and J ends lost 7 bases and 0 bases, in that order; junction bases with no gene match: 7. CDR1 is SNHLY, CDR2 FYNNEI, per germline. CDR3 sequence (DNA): TGTGCCAGCAAATCCGGGACAGGGCTCTCCTACGAGCAGTACTTC. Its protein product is CASKSGTGLSYEQYF. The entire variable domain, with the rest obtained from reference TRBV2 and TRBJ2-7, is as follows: EPEVTQTPSHQVTQMGQEVILRCVPISNHLYFYWYRQILGQKVEFLVSFYNNEISEKSEIFDDQFSVERPDGSNFTLKIRSTKLEDSAMYFCASKSGTGLSYEQYFGPGTRLTVT.

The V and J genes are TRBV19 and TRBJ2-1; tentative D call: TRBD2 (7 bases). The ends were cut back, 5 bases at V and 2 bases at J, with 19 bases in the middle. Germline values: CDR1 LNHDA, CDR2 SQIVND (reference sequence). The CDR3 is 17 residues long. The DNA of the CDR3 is TGTGCCAGTAGTGGGGGGGGCTGGAACACTCCCTACAATGAGCAGTTCTTC. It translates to CASSGGGWNTPYNEQFF.

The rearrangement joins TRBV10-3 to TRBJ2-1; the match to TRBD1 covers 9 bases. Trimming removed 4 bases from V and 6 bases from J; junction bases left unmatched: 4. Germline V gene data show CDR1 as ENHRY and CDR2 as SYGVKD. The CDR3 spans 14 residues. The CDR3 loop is CAISGRDRVNEQFF. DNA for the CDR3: TGTGCCATCAGTGGCCGGGACAGGGTCAATGAGCAGTTCTTC.